Following are 25 T cell receptor beta chains from one sample sequenced in a study of T-cell reconstitution after alpha-beta-depleted transplantation in children. This sample's TCRbeta library carried unique molecular identifier barcodes. TCRdb re-called the PCR reads with MiXCR, one entry per CDR3 protein. Of around 960,000 distinct CDR3 sequences listed, about 29% are singletons. This sample comprised PBMCs, mostly from graft donor cells, obtained 360 days after TCRalphabeta/CD19-depleted stem cell transplant. These receptors came from a boy younger than two who had a stem cell transplant for SCID, so the T cells may come from the graft donor.

The J gene is TRBJ1-4, the V gene TRBV3-1, with 7 bases that match TRBD1. Trimming cost V 4 bases and J 6 bases; bases outside gene matches: 11. CDR3 size: 16 residues. CDR1 is LGHDT and CDR2 is YNNKEL in the germline V gene (reference sequence). The CDR3 spells CASSRTGAAGYEKLFF. The CDR3 nucleotides are TGTGCCAGCAGCCGTACAGGGGCCGCAGGGTATGAAAAACTGTTTTTT.

J is TRBJ2-7 and V is TRBV7-6, with D uncertain. Per the germline V gene, CDR1 is SGHVS and CDR2 is FNYEAQ. Trimming stripped 1 base from V and 1 base from J, with 14 bases between. This CDR3 contains 16 residues. The CDR3 DNA is TGTGCCAGCAGCTTAGACCGCGGCAGGATATCCTACGAGCAGTACTTC. Its protein is CASSLDRGRISYEQYF.

The chain employs TRBV5-6 and TRBJ1-4; maybe TRBD1 (6 bases). From germline, CDR1 is SGHDT and CDR2 YYEEEE. The CDR3 extends over 16 amino acids. Trimming cost V 4 bases and J 8 bases, with 21 bases left between them. CDR3 in DNA: TGTGCCAGCAGCGGGGGGGCGCCGACCGTGGGGGAAAAACTGTTTTTT. Protein sequence: CASSGGAPTVGEKLFF.

The sample holds a few counts of this clonotype. The chain couples TRBV10-3 to TRBJ2-7; D not resolved. Germline CDR1 and CDR2: ENHRY and SYGVKD. Trimming pared 0 bases from V and 1 base from J, leaving 10 bases between. This CDR3 comprises 15 residues. CDR3 bases: TGTGCCATCAGTGAGTCTGGGAAAGGGTCCTACGAGCAGTACTTC. Its translation: CAISESGKGSYEQYF.

This clonotype was detected only a few times. CDR3 in amino acids: CASSPIGLAHEAKNIQYF. Written as DNA, the CDR3 is TGCGCCAGCAGCCCCATTGGATTGGCCCACGAAGCCAAAAACATTCAGTACTTC. The chain uses TRBV5-1 and TRBJ2-4; no clear D. V was clipped by 4 bases and J by 0 bases, with 20 bases between them. The CDR3 extends over 18 amino acids. The germline V gene has CDR1 SGHRS and CDR2 YFSETQ.

The chain couples TRBV15 to TRBJ1-1; D not certain. The CDR3 has 12 residues. With 1 base removed from V and 8 bases from J, the gap between germline ends came to 8 bases. Germline V lookup: CDR1 LNHNV, CDR2 YYDKDF (reference sequence). CDR3 nucleotides: TGTGCCACCAGCAGAGGCCTGGCGGAAGCTTTCTTT. Translating gives CATSRGLAEAFF.

This chain uses TRBV15 with TRBJ2-1; maybe TRBD2 (6 bases). This CDR3 comprises 15 residues. Germline V gene lookup returns CDR1 LNHNV and CDR2 YYDKDF (reference sequence). The V end lost 5 bases, the J end lost 9 bases, and 20 bases lay between the germline ends. The CDR3: CATSGPGTPLSEQFF. CDR3 in DNA: TGTGCCACCAGCGGCCCCGGGACTCCACTTAGTGAGCAGTTCTTC.

This clonotype was counted between two and nine times. The V call is TRBV12-3 or TRBV12-4, the J call TRBJ2-7; D remains ambiguous. Trimming stripped 7 bases from V and 5 bases from J, with 21 bases between. CDR3 length equals 15 residues. DNA for the CDR3: TGTGCCAGCACCTCGATCGGCCCTAGGTCCCACGAGCAGTACTTC. Translation: CASTSIGPRSHEQYF.

This chain joins TRBV12-3 or TRBV12-4 and TRBJ1-1; D gene ambiguous. V lost 7 bases and J 0 bases, leaving 18 bases between the germline ends. The CDR3 contains 16 residues. The CDR3, as DNA: TGTGCCAGCATCAAGGACGGAGGGTTGGTGAACACTGAAGCTTTCTTT. The encoded protein is CASIKDGGLVNTEAFF.

The V call is TRBV29-1, the J call TRBJ2-2; D is perhaps TRBD2 (6 bases). The CDR3 runs to 12 residues. V gave up 5 bases and J gave up 4 bases, with 8 bases separating them. Germline V CDR1 and CDR2: SQVTM, ANQGSEA. The CDR3 is CSVLGGTGELFF. CDR3 bases: TGCAGCGTTCTGGGAGGCACCGGGGAGCTGTTTTTT.

The rearrangement joins TRBV6-2 or TRBV6-3 to TRBJ2-7, with D tentatively TRBD1 (7 bases). Germline V gene sequence: CDR1 MNHEY, CDR2 SVGEGT. The V end lost 2 bases, the J end lost 4 bases, and 15 bases lay between the germline ends. The CDR3 totals 15 residues. The CDR3: CASSYLTGRRYEQYF. For the CDR3, the DNA is TGTGCCAGCAGTTACCTGACAGGGAGGCGGTACGAGCAGTACTTC.

This clonotype was observed a few times. This chain joins TRBV5-1 and TRBJ2-2; no reliable D call. Germline V gene sequence: CDR1 SGHRS, CDR2 YFSETQ. The CDR3 loop spans 16 amino acids. Trimming shortened V by 1 base and J by 2 bases, and 12 bases separated the two germline ends. Here the CDR3 reads CASSLIPADNTGELFF. CDR3 DNA sequence: TGCGCCAGCAGCTTGATCCCGGCCGACAACACCGGGGAGCTGTTTTTT. The whole variable domain, filled in from reference TRBV5-1 and TRBJ2-2, reads KAGVTQTPRYLIKTRGQQVTLSCSPISGHRSVSWYQQTPGQGLQFLFEYFSETQRNKGNFPGRFSGRQFSNSRSEMNVSTLELGDSALYLCASSLIPADNTGELFFGEGSRLTVL.

The rearrangement links TRBV4-1 to TRBJ2-2; D is uncertain. Germline V gene sequence: CDR1 MGHRA, CDR2 YSYEKL. The germline V and J ends were trimmed by 4 bases and 3 bases, with 9 bases remaining between them. This CDR3 has 14 amino acids. Here the CDR3 reads CASSLGKYTGELFF. DNA of the CDR3: TGCGCCAGCAGCCTGGGAAAGTACACCGGGGAGCTGTTTTTT.

The chain has TRBV28 and TRBJ2-5; D remains ambiguous. Germline V CDR1 and CDR2: MDHEN, SYDVKM. V dropped 3 bases and J dropped 1 base, with 15 bases sitting between them. The CDR3 contains 16 residues. CDR3 sequence (DNA): TGTGCCAGCAGTTTCGCCTATCAAGACCCCCAAGAGACCCAGTACTTC. This codes for CASSFAYQDPQETQYF.

This sequence joins TRBV27 and TRBJ1-3; D call uncertain. Trimming shortened V by 5 bases and J by 0 bases, and 11 bases separated the two germline ends. Germline lookup yields CDR1 MNHEY and CDR2 SMNVEV (reference sequence). The CDR3 totals 15 residues. This CDR3 is CASSLASHSGNTIYF. The CDR3 DNA reads as TGTGCCAGCAGTCTGGCTAGTCACTCTGGAAACACCATATATTTT.

In this sample, this clonotype turned up a few times. The rearrangement links TRBV6-5 to TRBJ2-7; TRBD2 matches at 7 bases. The CDR3 contains 15 residues. V shed 8 bases and J 0 bases; nucleotides not matched to a gene: 10. Germline V CDR1 and CDR2: MNHEY, SVGAGI. The CDR3 sequence: CASLGSGELSYEQYF. As DNA, the CDR3 is TGTGCCAGCCTGGGCAGCGGGGAACTCTCCTACGAGCAGTACTTC.

This clonotype was detected only a few times. The V gene is TRBV5-1, the J gene TRBJ2-7; 9 nucleotides agree with TRBD2. Trimming cost V 5 bases and J 5 bases; bases outside gene matches: 11. This CDR3 region has 15 residues. Per the germline V gene, CDR1 is SGHRS and CDR2 is YFSETQ. DNA of the CDR3: TGCGCCAGCAGGAAGGCGGGGGGGCTTTCCAACGAGCAGTACTTC. Translated, it gives CASRKAGGLSNEQYF.

In this sample, this clonotype turned up many times. The J gene is TRBJ2-2, the V gene TRBV7-2; D remains unclear. The CDR3 spans 14 residues. The V end was cut by 1 base, the J end by 2 bases, with 5 bases between. Germline V gene data show CDR1 as SGHTA and CDR2 as FQGNSA. The CDR3 nucleotides are TGTGCCAGCAGCTTAGGACATAACACCGGGGAGCTGTTTTTT. Its translation: CASSLGHNTGELFF.

The chain couples TRBV6-5 to TRBJ2-7, with TRBD2 matching 11 bases. V was pared by 0 bases and J by 1 base, with 5 bases of the junction left unmatched. Germline CDR1 reads MNHEY; CDR2 reads SVGAGI. The CDR3 consists of 17 residues. CDR3 nucleotides: TGTGCCAGCAGTTACTCCCAAGGGACTAGCGGATCCTACGAGCAGTACTTC. It specifies CASSYSQGTSGSYEQYF.

This clonotype was counted between two and nine times. The chain links TRBV10-3 to TRBJ2-2; D ambiguous. The V end lost 3 bases, the J end lost 5 bases, and 10 bases lay between the germline ends. Looked up from germline, CDR1 is ENHRY and CDR2 is SYGVKD. The CDR3 has 14 residues. The CDR3 nucleotides read TGTGCCATCAGTGACGATGGAAGAACCGGGGAGCTGTTTTTT. Amino acids: CAISDDGRTGELFF.

This clonotype was detected only a few times. The rearrangement links TRBV24-1 to TRBJ1-2, with no clear D. This CDR3 is 13 amino acids long. CDR1 is KGHDR, CDR2 SFDVKD, per germline. V was trimmed by 7 bases and J by 6 bases, leaving 14 bases between them. The chain's CDR3 is CATSEREADGYTF. The CDR3 coding sequence is TGTGCCACCAGCGAGAGGGAGGCGGATGGCTACACCTTC.

This chain joins TRBV5-5 and TRBJ2-7, with D maybe TRBD2 (7 bases). Germline values: CDR1 SGHKS, CDR2 YYEKEE (reference sequence). The CDR3 extends over 16 amino acids. The V end was cut by 3 bases, the J end by 2 bases, with 18 bases between. The CDR3 DNA follows: TGTGCCAGCAGCTCCCGGTTTAGGGGGAGGGCCTACGAGCAGTACTTC. This translates into CASSSRFRGRAYEQYF.

This clonotype was found a few times. The CDR3 sequence is CASRPPTSVPYTQYF. The CDR3 DNA follows: TGTGCCAGCAGACCCCCTACTAGCGTACCATATACGCAGTATTTT. The rearrangement links TRBV12-3 or TRBV12-4 to TRBJ2-3; TRBD2 matches 7 bases. V shed 6 bases and J 7 bases; nucleotides not matched to a gene: 13. The CDR3 has 15 residues.

The chain employs TRBV12-3 or TRBV12-4 and TRBJ2-5; 7 bases agree with TRBD1. This CDR3 has 14 residues. V lost 6 bases, J lost 2 bases, and 6 bases stayed unmatched. As DNA, the CDR3 is TGTGCCAGCAGCTCACAGGGGTGGCAAGAGACCCAGTACTTC. Translated: CASSSQGWQETQYF.

J is TRBJ2-3 and V is TRBV7-7, with D perhaps matching TRBD1 (5 bases). Trimming shortened V by 5 bases and J by 2 bases, and 14 bases separated the two germline ends. This CDR3 contains 15 residues. Germline values: CDR1 SSHAT, CDR2 FNYEAQ (reference sequence). CDR3 region: CASSPGHLLTDTQYF. CDR3 DNA: TGTGCCAGCAGCCCCGGACATTTACTCACAGATACGCAGTATTTT.